These 3 T cell receptor beta chains were sequenced from one sample in a study of blood T cell repertoires in COVID-19. The table came from immunoSEQ multiplex PCR; TCRdb's copy has only in-frame clones and leaves some out. This sample has some 250,000 clones, with more than 75% found just once. The sample taken for sequencing was peripheral blood. The receptors were sampled from a woman under 40 who had recovered from COVID-19.

This clone occurred a few times. The chain recombines TRBV28 with TRBJ1-1; TRBD1 might be the D (5 bases). The CDR3 spans 13 residues. Germline-derived CDR1 and CDR2 are MDHEN and SYDVKM. With 6 bases removed from V and 5 bases from J, the gap between germline ends came to 13 bases. The CDR3 nucleotides are TGTGCCAGCAGCCGAACGGGGGGGACTGAAGCTTTCTTT. Amino acid sequence: CASSRTGGTEAFF.

The chain is built from TRBV6-5 and TRBJ1-5, with D uncertain. V was pared by 6 bases and J by 2 bases, with 14 bases between. The CDR3 length is 15 residues. From germline, CDR1 is MNHEY and CDR2 SVGAGI. CDR3 in amino acids: CASRPSGWGNQPQHF. DNA of the CDR3: TGTGCCAGCAGACCCTCGGGTTGGGGCAATCAGCCCCAGCATTTT.

The chain is built from TRBV29-1 and TRBJ1-1; D gene unclear. The germline V gene encodes CDR1 SQVTM and CDR2 ANQGSEA. This CDR3 spans 13 amino acids. V shed 4 bases and J shed 1 base, with 10 bases lying between them. CDR3 bases: TGCAGCGTTGTTGCGCCAGGGAACACTGAAGCTTTCTTT. As protein: CSVVAPGNTEAFF.